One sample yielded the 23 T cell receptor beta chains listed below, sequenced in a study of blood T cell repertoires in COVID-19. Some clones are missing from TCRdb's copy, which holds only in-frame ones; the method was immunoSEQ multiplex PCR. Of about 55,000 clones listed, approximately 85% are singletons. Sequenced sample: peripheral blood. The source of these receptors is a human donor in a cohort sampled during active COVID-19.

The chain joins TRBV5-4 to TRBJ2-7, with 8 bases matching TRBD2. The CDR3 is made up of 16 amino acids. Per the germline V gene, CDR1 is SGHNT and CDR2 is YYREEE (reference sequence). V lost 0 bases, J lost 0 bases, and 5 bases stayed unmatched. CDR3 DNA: TGTGCCAGCAGCTTGGCTACTAGCGGCGCCTCCTACGAGCAGTACTTC. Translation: CASSLATSGASYEQYF. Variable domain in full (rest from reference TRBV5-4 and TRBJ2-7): ETGVTQSPTHLIKTRGQQVTLRCSSQSGHNTVSWYQQALGQGPQFIFQYYREEENGRGNFPPRFSGLQFPNYSSELNVNALELDDSALYLCASSLATSGASYEQYFGPGTRLTVT.

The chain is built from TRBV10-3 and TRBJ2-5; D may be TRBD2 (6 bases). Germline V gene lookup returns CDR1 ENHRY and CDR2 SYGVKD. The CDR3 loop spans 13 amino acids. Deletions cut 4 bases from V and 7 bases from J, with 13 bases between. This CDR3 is CAISGEAAGTQYF. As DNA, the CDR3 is TGTGCCATCAGTGGGGAGGCCGCTGGGACCCAGTACTTC.

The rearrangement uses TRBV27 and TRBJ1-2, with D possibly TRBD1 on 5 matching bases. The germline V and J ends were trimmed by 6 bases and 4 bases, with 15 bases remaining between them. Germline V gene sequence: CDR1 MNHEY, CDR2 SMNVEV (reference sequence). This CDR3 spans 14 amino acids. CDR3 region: CASSGGSSSYGYTF. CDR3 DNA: TGTGCCAGCAGCGGGGGGTCGAGTAGCTATGGCTACACCTTC.

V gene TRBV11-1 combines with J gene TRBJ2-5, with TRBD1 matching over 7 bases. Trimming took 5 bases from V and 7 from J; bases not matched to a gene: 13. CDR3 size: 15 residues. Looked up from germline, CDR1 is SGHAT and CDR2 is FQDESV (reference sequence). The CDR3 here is CASSLTGSGEGTQYF. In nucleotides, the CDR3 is TGTGCCAGCAGCCTGACAGGGTCCGGAGAAGGGACCCAGTACTTC.

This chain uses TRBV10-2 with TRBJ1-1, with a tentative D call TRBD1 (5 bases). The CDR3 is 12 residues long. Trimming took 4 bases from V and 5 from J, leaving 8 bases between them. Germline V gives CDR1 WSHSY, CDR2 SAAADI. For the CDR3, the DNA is TGCGCCAGCAGTGCGGGGGAAACTGAAGCTTTCTTT. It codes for CASSAGETEAFF.

The CDR3 DNA reads as TGTGCCAGCTCCCTCCGGGGACACAACTACAATGAGCAGTTCTTC. Its translation is CASSLRGHNYNEQFF. The chain has TRBV27 and TRBJ2-1; a weak D match, TRBD1 (6 bases). The CDR3 runs 15 residues. Germline V gene sequence: CDR1 MNHEY, CDR2 SMNVEV (reference sequence). V was cut by 8 bases and J by 3 bases, with 17 bases left in between.

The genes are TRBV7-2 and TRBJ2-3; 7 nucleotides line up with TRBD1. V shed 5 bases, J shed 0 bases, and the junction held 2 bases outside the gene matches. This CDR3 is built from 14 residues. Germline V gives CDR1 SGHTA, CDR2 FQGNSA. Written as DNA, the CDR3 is TGTGCCAGCAGCACGGGACAGAGCACAGATACGCAGTATTTT. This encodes CASSTGQSTDTQYF. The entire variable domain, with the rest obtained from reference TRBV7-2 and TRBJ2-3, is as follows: GAGVSQSPSNKVTEKGKDVELRCDPISGHTALYWYRQSLGQGLEFLIYFQGNSAPDKSGLPSDRFSAERTGGSVSTLTIQRTQQEDSAVYLCASSTGQSTDTQYFGPGTRLTVL.

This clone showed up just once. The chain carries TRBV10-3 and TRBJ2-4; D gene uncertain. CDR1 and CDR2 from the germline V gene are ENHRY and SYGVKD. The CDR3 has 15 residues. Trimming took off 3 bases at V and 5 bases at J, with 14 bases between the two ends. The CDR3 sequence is CAISDTGAVQNIQYF. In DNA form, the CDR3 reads TGTGCCATCAGTGATACCGGCGCGGTCCAAAACATTCAGTACTTC.

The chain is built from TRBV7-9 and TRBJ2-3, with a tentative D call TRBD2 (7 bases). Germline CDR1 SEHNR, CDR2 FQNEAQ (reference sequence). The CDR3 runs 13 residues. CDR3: CAVSGRGPDTQYF. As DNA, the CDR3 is TGTGCGGTCAGCGGGCGGGGGCCAGATACGCAGTATTTT.

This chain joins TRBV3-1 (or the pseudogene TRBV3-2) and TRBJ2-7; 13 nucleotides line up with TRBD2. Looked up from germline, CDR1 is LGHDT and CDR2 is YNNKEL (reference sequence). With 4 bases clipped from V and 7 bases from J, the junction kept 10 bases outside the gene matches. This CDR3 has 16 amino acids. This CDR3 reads CASSLAGLAGEGEQYF. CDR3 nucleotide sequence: TGTGCCAGCAGCCTAGCCGGACTAGCGGGAGAGGGGGAGCAGTACTTC.

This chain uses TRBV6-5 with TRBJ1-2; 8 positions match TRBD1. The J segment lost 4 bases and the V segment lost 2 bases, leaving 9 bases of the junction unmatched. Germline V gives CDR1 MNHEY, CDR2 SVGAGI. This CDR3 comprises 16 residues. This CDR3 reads CASSYDHRGGGYGYTF. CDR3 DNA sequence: TGTGCCAGCAGTTACGATCACAGGGGGGGTGGCTATGGCTACACCTTC.

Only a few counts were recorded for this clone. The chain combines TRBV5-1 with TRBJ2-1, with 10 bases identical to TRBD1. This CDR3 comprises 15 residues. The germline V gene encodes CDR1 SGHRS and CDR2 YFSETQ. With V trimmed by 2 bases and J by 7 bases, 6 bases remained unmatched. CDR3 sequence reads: CASSLRQGAWNEQFF. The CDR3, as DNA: TGCGCCAGCAGCTTACGACAGGGGGCCTGGAATGAGCAGTTCTTC.

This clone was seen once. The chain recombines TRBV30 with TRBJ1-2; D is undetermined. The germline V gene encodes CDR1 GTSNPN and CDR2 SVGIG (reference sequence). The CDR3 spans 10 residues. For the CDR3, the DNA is TGTGCTATAGCGGGCTATGGCTACACCTTC. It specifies CAIAGYGYTF.

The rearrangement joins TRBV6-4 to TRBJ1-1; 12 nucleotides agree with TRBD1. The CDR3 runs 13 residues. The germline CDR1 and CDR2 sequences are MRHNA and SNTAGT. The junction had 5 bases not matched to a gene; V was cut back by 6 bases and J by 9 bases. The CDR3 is CASRGDRGLKAFF. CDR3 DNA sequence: TGTGCCAGCAGGGGGGACAGGGGGCTTAAAGCTTTCTTT.

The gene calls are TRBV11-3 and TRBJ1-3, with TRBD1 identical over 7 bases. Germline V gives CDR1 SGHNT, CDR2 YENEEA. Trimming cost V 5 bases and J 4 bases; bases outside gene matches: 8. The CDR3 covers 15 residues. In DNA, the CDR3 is TGTGCCAGCAGCAACCCGTGGACAGGCGGAAACACCATATATTTT. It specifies CASSNPWTGGNTIYF.

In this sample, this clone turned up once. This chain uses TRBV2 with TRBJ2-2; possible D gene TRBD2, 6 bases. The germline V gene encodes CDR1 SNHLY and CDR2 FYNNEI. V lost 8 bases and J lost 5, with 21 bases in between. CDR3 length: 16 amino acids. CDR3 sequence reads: CASLYGRRQGTGELFF. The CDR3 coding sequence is TGTGCCAGCCTATATGGGAGGCGGCAGGGTACCGGGGAGCTGTTTTTT.

DNA for the CDR3: TGTGCCAGCAGCTCCGACAGGAACACTAAAAACATTCAGTACTTC. Translating it yields CASSSDRNTKNIQYF. V and J are TRBV11-2 and TRBJ2-4, with a possible D match to TRBD1 (6 bases). CDR1 and CDR2 from the germline V gene are SGHAT and FQNNGV. V was trimmed by 4 bases and J by 4 bases, leaving 14 bases between them. This CDR3 comprises 15 residues.

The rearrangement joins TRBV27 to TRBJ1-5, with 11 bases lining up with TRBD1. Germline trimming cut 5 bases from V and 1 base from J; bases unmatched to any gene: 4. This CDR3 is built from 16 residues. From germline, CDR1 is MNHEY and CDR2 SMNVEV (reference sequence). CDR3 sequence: CASSKDRGQSNQPQHF. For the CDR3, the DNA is TGTGCCAGCAGTAAGGACAGGGGGCAAAGCAATCAGCCCCAGCATTTT.

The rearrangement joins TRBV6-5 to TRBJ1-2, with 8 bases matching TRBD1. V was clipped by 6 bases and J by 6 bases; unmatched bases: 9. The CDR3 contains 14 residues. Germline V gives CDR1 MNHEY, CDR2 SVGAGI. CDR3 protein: CASSPTRTGHGYTF. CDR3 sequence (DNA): TGTGCCAGCAGCCCGACCCGGACAGGGCATGGCTACACCTTC.

The CDR3 DNA reads TGTGCCAGTAGTCGACAGGGGGCCGGCACTGAAGCTTTCTTT. Translating gives CASSRQGAGTEAFF. This chain links TRBV19 with TRBJ1-1; TRBD1 matches 10 bases. The ends lost 5 bases at V and 4 bases at J; junction bases unmatched: 4. CDR1 is LNHDA and CDR2 is SQIVND in the germline V gene (reference sequence). The CDR3 extends over 14 amino acids.

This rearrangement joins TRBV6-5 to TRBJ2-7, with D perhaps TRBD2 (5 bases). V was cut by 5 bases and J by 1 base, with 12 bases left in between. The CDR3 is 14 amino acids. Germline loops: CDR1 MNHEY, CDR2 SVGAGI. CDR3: CASSPTTGSYEQYF. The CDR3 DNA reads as TGTGCCAGCAGTCCGACTACGGGATCCTACGAGCAGTACTTC.

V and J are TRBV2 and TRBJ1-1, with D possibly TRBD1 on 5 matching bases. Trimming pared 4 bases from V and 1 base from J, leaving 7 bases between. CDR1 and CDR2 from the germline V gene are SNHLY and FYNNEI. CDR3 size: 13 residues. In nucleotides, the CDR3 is TGTGCCAGCAGTGCAGGGCCGAACACTGAAGCTTTCTTT. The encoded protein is CASSAGPNTEAFF.

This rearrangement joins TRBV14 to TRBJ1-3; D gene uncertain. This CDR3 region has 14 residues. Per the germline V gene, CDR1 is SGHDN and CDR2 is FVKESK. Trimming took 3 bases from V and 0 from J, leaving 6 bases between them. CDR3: CASSQLYSGNTIYF. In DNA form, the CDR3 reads TGTGCCAGCAGCCAGTTATACTCTGGAAACACCATATATTTT. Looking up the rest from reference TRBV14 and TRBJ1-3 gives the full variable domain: EAGVTQFPSHSVIEKGQTVTLRCDPISGHDNLYWYRRVMGKEIKFLLHFVKESKQDESGMPNNRFLAERTGGTYSTLKVQPAELEDSGVYFCASSQLYSGNTIYFGEGSWLTVV.